These T cell receptor beta chains were read from a single sample in a study of blood T cell repertoires in COVID-19. TCRdb keeps only in-frame clones here, not all; method: immunoSEQ multiplex PCR. The sample records 85,000 to 100,000 clones, 80% being singletons. Material: peripheral blood. Receptor source: a man over 45 who had recovered from COVID-19. CDR3s include the opening cysteine and the closing phenylalanine or tryptophan. Each record gives: V gene, clone size, J gene, D gene, CDR3 protein, CDR3 DNA. The D gene is left open where the match is weak. The listing skips clone size in some rows; elsewhere it reads once, few, many or a size class.

TRBV2	NA	TRBJ2-3	NA	CASSEVRRTDTQYF	TGTGCCAGCAGTGAAGTTCGGAGGACAGATACGCAGTATTTT
TRBV7-2	NA	TRBJ2-7	NA	CASSLRMSFPEPTYEQYF	TGTGCCAGCAGCTTAAGGATGTCGTTTCCGGAGCCTACCTACGAGCAGTACTTC
TRBV5-4	NA	TRBJ1-2	NA	CVPGQGGIGYTF	TGTGTTCCAGGTCAGGGAGGGATTGGCTACACCTTC
TRBV4-2	NA	TRBJ2-7	TRBD2	CASSQGLAGDFSYEQYF	TGTGCCAGCAGCCAAGGACTAGCGGGAGACTTTAGCTACGAGCAGTACTTC
TRBV6-2/TRBV6-3	NA	TRBJ1-2	NA	CASTPQGYGYTF	TGTGCCAGCACCCCCCAGGGCTATGGCTACACCTTC
TRBV6-5	NA	TRBJ2-7	TRBD1	CASSTTGGAGYEQYF	TGTGCCAGCAGTACTACAGGGGGCGCAGGCTACGAGCAGTACTTC
TRBV9	NA	TRBJ2-3	NA	CASSGGLRDTQYF	TGTGCCAGCAGCGGAGGTTTGCGGGATACGCAGTATTTT
TRBV18	NA	TRBJ2-7	TRBD1	CASSLMTGDPYEQYF	TGTGCCAGCTCACTCATGACAGGGGATCCCTACGAGCAGTACTTC
TRBV5-1	NA	TRBJ1-2	NA	CASSLPQDNYGYTF	TGCGCCAGCAGCTTACCACAAGATAACTATGGCTACACCTTC
TRBV12-3/TRBV12-4	NA	TRBJ2-7	TRBD2	CASSSGRGEQYF	TGTGCCAGCAGTTCAGGGCGGGGGGAGCAGTACTTC
TRBV6-2/TRBV6-3	NA	TRBJ1-4	NA	CASSWSRGNEKLFF	TGTGCCAGCAGTTGGAGCAGGGGTAATGAAAAACTGTTTTTT
TRBV11-2	NA	TRBJ2-7	TRBD1	CASSLGTGTLAFF	TGTGCCAGCAGCTTAGGGACAGGTACGCTGGCCTTTTTC
TRBV4-2	few	TRBJ2-2	TRBD2	CASSQGWGGTGELFF	TGTGCCAGCAGCCAAGGTTGGGGGGGGACCGGGGAGCTGTTTTTT
TRBV19	NA	TRBJ1-4	TRBD1	CASSTGTAGGLGEKLFF	TGTGCCAGTAGTACTGGGACAGCTGGAGGGCTAGGGGAAAAACTGTTTTTT
TRBV5-8	NA	TRBJ2-3	NA	CASSLFRKSTDTQYF	TGTGCCAGCAGCTTGTTCAGGAAGAGCACAGATACGCAGTATTTT
TRBV12-3/TRBV12-4	NA	TRBJ2-1	NA	CASKGSGNEQFF	TGTGCCAGCAAGGGGTCGGGCAATGAGCAGTTCTTC
TRBV7-2	NA	TRBJ2-3	TRBD2	CASSVTSGVRDTQYF	TGTGCCAGCAGCGTGACTAGCGGGGTCCGAGATACGCAGTATTTT
TRBV28	few	TRBJ2-6	NA	CASSLPGSGANVLTF	TGTGCCAGCAGTTTACCGGGCTCTGGGGCCAACGTCCTGACTTTC
TRBV7-6	NA	TRBJ2-7	TRBD2	CASSLGQGTSGRAFYEQYF	TGTGCCAGCAGCTTAGGGCAGGGGACTAGCGGGAGGGCCTTCTACGAGCAGTACTTC
TRBV10-3	NA	TRBJ2-7	TRBD2	CATASSGRSDEQYF	TGTGCCACCGCGTCTAGCGGGAGGTCTGACGAGCAGTACTTC
TRBV10-3	NA	TRBJ1-1	NA	CAISEGRGLKTEAFF	TGTGCCATCAGTGAGGGTAGGGGATTGAAGACTGAAGCTTTCTTT
TRBV9	NA	TRBJ1-5	TRBD1	CASSGNRGNQPQHF	TGTGCCAGCAGCGGAAACAGGGGAAATCAGCCCCAGCATTTT
TRBV21-1	NA	TRBJ2-7	NA	CASYSYLAGVCEQYF	TGTGCCAGCTACTCATACCTAGCGGGAGTATGCGAGCAGTACTTC